A single sample is the source of the 22 T cell receptor beta chains below, sequenced in a study of T cell repertoires in cytomegalovirus infection. TCRdb redid the calling of the reads with MiXCR, one entry per CDR3 protein. The sample carries 550,000 to 850,000 distinct CDR3 sequences, around a third recorded once. These receptors' targets are unknown. This specimen consisted of cultured PBMCs, obtained from culture after CMV antigen stimulation. The receptors derive from a human donor in good health (CMV status not recorded). Some clones in this sample may be carry-over from other donors' samples.

In its sample, this clonotype was seen a few times. The V call is TRBV4-1, the J call TRBJ2-2; 8 bases align to TRBD2. Germline CDR1 reads MGHRA; CDR2 reads YSYEKL. The V and J ends lost 6 bases and 5 bases, in that order; junction bases with no gene match: 14. This CDR3 is 17 amino acids long. The CDR3 DNA sequence: TGCGCCAGCAGTCGACCGTCTAGCGGGTATGGGACCGGGGAGCTGTTTTTT. Its translation is CASSRPSSGYGTGELFF.

The chain is built from TRBV7-7 and TRBJ2-2; D not certain. V was clipped by 6 bases and J by 5 bases, with 13 bases between them. This CDR3 comprises 14 residues. CDR1 and CDR2 (germline): SSHAT, FNYEAQ (reference sequence). This CDR3 is CASRLGSDTGELFF. CDR3 coding DNA: TGTGCCAGCAGACTGGGTTCAGATACCGGGGAGCTGTTTTTT.

The sample holds many counts of this clonotype. The rearrangement joins TRBV7-2 to TRBJ2-4; TRBD2 matches 12 bases. The CDR3 is 16 amino acids. V lost 5 bases, J lost 2 bases, and 4 bases stayed unmatched. Germline values: CDR1 SGHTA, CDR2 FQGNSA. The CDR3 nucleotides are TGTGCCAGCAGCCCCGGACTAGCGGGAACCAAAAACATTCAGTACTTC. Translating gives CASSPGLAGTKNIQYF.

This clonotype was seen a handful of times. V is TRBV10-3 and J is TRBJ2-7, with D perhaps matching TRBD1 (5 bases). CDR3 size: 15 residues. From germline, CDR1 is ENHRY and CDR2 SYGVKD. The V end was cut by 4 bases, the J end by 4 bases, with 17 bases between. The CDR3 reads CAISGDRAAEYEQYF. In nucleotides, the CDR3 is TGTGCCATCAGTGGAGACAGAGCTGCGGAGTACGAGCAGTACTTC.

The rearrangement joins TRBV7-8 to TRBJ1-4; D is perhaps TRBD1 (5 bases). Per germline, CDR1 SGHVS and CDR2 FQNEAQ. Trimming cost V 5 bases and J 8 bases, with 15 bases left between them. This CDR3 has 14 residues. The CDR3: CASSPGGLREKLFF. CDR3 DNA: TGTGCCAGCAGCCCCGGGGGGTTACGCGAAAAACTGTTTTTT.

This clonotype turned up a few times. This rearrangement joins TRBV7-4 to TRBJ2-3, with unresolved D. Germline lookup yields CDR1 SGHVT and CDR2 SQSDAQ. The ends were cut back, 10 bases at V and 2 bases at J, with 16 bases in the middle. The CDR3 has 14 residues. The CDR3 DNA sequence: TGTGCCATTTCTGTTCTTAGGTACACAGATACGCAGTATTTT. Translation gives CAISVLRYTDTQYF.

The chain employs TRBV6-5 and TRBJ2-7; D may be TRBD2 (5 bases). V was cut by 5 bases and J by 0 bases, with 11 bases left in between. Germline V gene sequence: CDR1 MNHEY, CDR2 SVGAGI. CDR3 size: 14 residues. CDR3 region: CASSGRLGSYEQYF. The CDR3 DNA reads TGTGCCAGCAGTGGGAGATTAGGCTCCTACGAGCAGTACTTC.

A few counts support this clonotype. The genes are TRBV20-1 and TRBJ2-3; possible D gene TRBD2, 6 bases. Trimming stripped 3 bases from V and 0 bases from J, with 13 bases between. The CDR3 has 15 amino acids. From germline, CDR1 is DFQATT and CDR2 SNEGSKA (reference sequence). This chain's CDR3 is CSASGGPGSTDTQYF. CDR3 nucleotide sequence: TGCAGTGCTAGCGGGGGTCCCGGGAGCACAGATACGCAGTATTTT.

To note about this clonotype: Being one base from a much bigger clone, this may be a read error. The chain is built from TRBV7-6 and TRBJ1-1; D call uncertain. The V gene's germline CDR1 is SGHVS and CDR2 FNYEAQ. CDR3 length: 13 residues. The CDR3: CVSSLGTASEAFF. The CDR3 DNA reads TGTGTCAGCAGCTTAGGCACAGCGAGTGAAGCTTTCTTT.

The chain uses TRBV27 and TRBJ1-1; D unresolved. Trimming pared 6 bases from V and 3 bases from J, leaving 8 bases between. Germline V lookup: CDR1 MNHEY, CDR2 SMNVEV (reference sequence). The CDR3 totals 12 residues. CDR3 in amino acids: CASSSVHTEAFF. CDR3 coding DNA: TGTGCCAGCAGCTCGGTTCACACTGAAGCTTTCTTT.

This chain links TRBV18 with TRBJ2-6, with a possible D match to TRBD1 (5 bases). Between the trimmed V and J ends, which lost 3 bases and 0 bases, there was a span of 9 bases. The germline V gene has CDR1 KGHSH and CDR2 LQKENI. CDR3 size: 16 residues. CDR3 coding DNA: TGTGCCAGCTCACCTTCGACAGACTCTGGGGCCAACGTCCTGACTTTC. Encoded protein: CASSPSTDSGANVLTF.

CDR3 DNA: TGTGCCAGCAGTTTGCAGGTCGGGGGCACTGAAGCTTTCTTT. Encoded protein: CASSLQVGGTEAFF. The chain carries TRBV28 and TRBJ1-1; TRBD1 might be the D (5 bases). V was clipped by 3 bases and J by 4 bases, with 12 bases between them. Germline CDR1 is MDHEN and CDR2 is SYDVKM. The CDR3 spans 14 residues. The complete variable domain, with remaining parts taken from reference TRBV28 and TRBJ1-1, reads DVKVTQSSRYLVKRTGEKVFLECVQDMDHENMFWYRQDPGLGLRLIYFSYDVKMKEKGDIPEGYSVSREKKERFSLILESASTNQTSMYLCASSLQVGGTEAFFGQGTRLTVV.

There are a few counts of this clonotype. The gene calls are TRBV6-5 and TRBJ2-7, with D perhaps matching TRBD1 or TRBD2 (5 bases each). Germline loops: CDR1 MNHEY, CDR2 SVGAGI. Trimming left V 6 bases short and J 5 bases short, with 14 bases between. There are 13 residues in the CDR3. DNA for the CDR3: TGTGCCAGCAGACGGGGCACTATGAACGAGCAGTACTTC. Residues: CASRRGTMNEQYF.

This clonotype has a single count. The genes are TRBV20-1 and TRBJ2-7; D is tentatively TRBD1 or TRBD2 (5 bases each). The CDR3 consists of 11 residues. The germline V gene encodes CDR1 DFQATT and CDR2 SNEGSKA (reference sequence). The CDR3 region has the DNA TGCAGCCCCGGGACGACATACGAGCAGTACTTC. Amino acid sequence: CSPGTTYEQYF.

This clonotype was seen a handful of times. The chain combines TRBV20-1 with TRBJ2-3; 7 bases are shared with TRBD2. The junction had 23 bases not matched to a gene; V was cut back by 5 bases and J by 0 bases. This CDR3 comprises 20 residues. Per germline, CDR1 DFQATT and CDR2 SNEGSKA (reference sequence). The CDR3 sequence is CSAPPAGPTGTHRSTDTQYF. The CDR3 DNA reads TGCAGTGCTCCCCCAGCGGGGCCGACGGGGACTCACCGAAGCACAGATACGCAGTATTTT.

This clonotype was recorded a few times. The genes are TRBV9 and TRBJ2-1; TRBD1 matches at 10 bases. The CDR3 covers 15 residues. With 3 bases clipped from V and 3 bases from J, the junction kept 3 bases outside the gene matches. The germline CDR1 and CDR2 sequences are SGDLS and YYNGEE. CDR3 in amino acids: CASSGRDRGYNEQFF. CDR3 in DNA: TGTGCCAGCAGCGGACGGGACAGGGGCTACAATGAGCAGTTCTTC.

The chain combines TRBV11-2 with TRBJ2-1; 15 nucleotides agree with TRBD2. V dropped 3 bases and J dropped 2; count of bases not matched to a gene: 11. This CDR3 spans 20 amino acids. Per germline, CDR1 SGHAT and CDR2 FQNNGV. The DNA of the CDR3 is TGTGCCAGCAGCTTGGGGACTAGCGGGGGGTGGATCCGGGCCTACAATGAGCAGTTCTTC. Translated: CASSLGTSGGWIRAYNEQFF.

The rearrangement links TRBV12-3 or TRBV12-4 to TRBJ1-2, with 10 bases that match TRBD1. Trimming removed 5 bases from V and 8 bases from J; junction bases left unmatched: 5. The CDR3 runs 13 residues. CDR3 DNA sequence: TGTGCCAGCAGTCCGACAGGGGGCGAAGGCTACACCTTC. Its protein product is CASSPTGGEGYTF.

This chain joins TRBV20-1 and TRBJ2-7, with 9 positions matching TRBD1. The ends lost 2 bases at V and 5 bases at J; junction bases unmatched: 7. Germline-derived CDR1 and CDR2 are DFQATT and SNEGSKA (reference sequence). This CDR3 spans 14 amino acids. The chain's CDR3 is CSARPGQGPDEQYF. In nucleotides, the CDR3 is TGCAGTGCTAGACCGGGACAGGGCCCGGACGAGCAGTACTTC.

This clonotype was seen a handful of times. The J gene is TRBJ1-5, the V gene TRBV7-8, with D unclear. The CDR3 loop spans 13 amino acids. Deletions cut 8 bases from V and 5 bases from J, with 13 bases between. Germline values: CDR1 SGHVS, CDR2 FQNEAQ. CDR3 in DNA: TGTGCCAGCGGAGATCCCTGGGATCAGCCCCAGCATTTT. Translation: CASGDPWDQPQHF.

The chain joins TRBV19 to TRBJ1-4; 7 bases map to TRBD1. Germline CDR1 LNHDA, CDR2 SQIVND (reference sequence). The CDR3 sequence is 19 residues long. Trimming at V came to 4 bases and at J to 4 bases, leaving 18 bases not matched to a gene. The DNA for the CDR3 is TGTGCCAGTAGTAATCCGGGACAGCCGCCTCTCGACCTTAATGAAAAACTGTTTTTT. This sequence encodes CASSNPGQPPLDLNEKLFF.

This clonotype appeared a few times. The genes are TRBV6-6 and TRBJ2-1; 13 bases line up with TRBD2. Germline V lookup: CDR1 MNHNY, CDR2 SVGAGI (reference sequence). The CDR3 covers 16 residues. Unmatched junction bases numbered 2, after V lost 1 base and J lost 5 bases. The CDR3 reads CASSYLGLAGDNEQFF. The CDR3 region has the DNA TGTGCCAGCAGTTACTTAGGACTAGCGGGGGACAATGAGCAGTTCTTC.